The clone carrying this T cell receptor beta chain was seen only once. This sample was included in a study of cytomegalovirus exposure and HLA in healthy donors. PCR used 60 Vbeta primers and 13 Jbeta primers. Assay used: immunoSEQ multiplex PCR; TCRdb lists only in-frame clones, some missing. The profile shows about 150,000 clones, 80% to 85% of them singletons. The CDR3 is 12 amino acids. The V call is TRBV21-1, the J call TRBJ1-2; TRBD1, the table's D call, lacks a check against the DNA. TRBV21-1 is termed a pseudogene. The specimen sequenced was PBMCs. The receptor's source is a boy aged 2-9 years in good health and CMV-seronegative. The CDR3 nucleotides are TGTGCCAGCAGCAAAAAATTCAGTGGCTACACCTTC. Translating gives CASSKKFSGYTF.